This TCR beta chain comes out of a study of shared clonotypes between healthy human individuals. Only in-frame clones appear in the TCRdb table, and some are missing; sequencing was by immunoSEQ multiplex PCR. The repertoire consists of roughly 500,000 clones, with about 76% occurring once and the leading ten covering 13%. The V gene end was trimmed by 8 bases and the J gene end by 4 bases; junction bases not matched to a gene: 10. Per the germline V gene, CDR1 is GTSNPN and CDR2 is SVGIG (reference sequence). CDR3 length: 15 residues. This clonotype originated in a woman aged 40-49 years in good health. Some clones in this sample may be carry-over from other donors' samples. This chain joins TRBV30 and TRBJ2-2; 10 bases are a match to TRBD1. Specimen: PBMCs. CDR3 sequence reads: CANQPGTGVTGELFF. The DNA of the CDR3 is TGTGCCAACCAACCCGGGACAGGGGTCACCGGGGAGCTGTTTTTT.